Presented here are 20 T cell receptor beta chains from one specimen sequenced in a study of blood T cell repertoires in COVID-19. Using immunoSEQ multiplex PCR, the repertoire was profiled, and TCRdb retains in-frame clones only, with some absent. The data contain approximately 530,000 clones, less than 90% of them singletons. Sample: peripheral blood. Every receptor here comes from a woman aged 45-60 years with COVID-19, enrolled during active disease.

The V gene is TRBV27, the J gene TRBJ2-7; tentatively, D is TRBD1 (5 bases). The germline V gene has CDR1 MNHEY and CDR2 SMNVEV (reference sequence). CDR3 length: 15 residues. Between the trimmed V and J ends, which lost 3 bases and 4 bases, there was a span of 16 bases. CDR3 loop: CASSFRQGRPYEQYF. In DNA form, the CDR3 reads TGTGCCAGCAGTTTTCGGCAGGGCCGACCTTACGAGCAGTACTTC.

The chain is built from TRBV28 and TRBJ1-1, with TRBD1 as a possible D gene (6 bases). The CDR3 has 16 amino acids. Germline loops: CDR1 MDHEN, CDR2 SYDVKM. The ends were cut back, 6 bases at V and 1 base at J, with 18 bases in the middle. CDR3 sequence (DNA): TGTGCCAGCAGCTCCCCCAAAGACAGGACGAACACTGAAGCTTTCTTT. This sequence encodes CASSSPKDRTNTEAFF.

This clone appeared a few times. The chain has TRBV9 and TRBJ1-6, with a weak D call TRBD1 (6 bases). CDR3 length: 14 residues. Germline CDR1 reads SGDLS; CDR2 reads YYNGEE. V gave up 3 bases and J gave up 6 bases, with 10 bases separating them. CDR3 in amino acids: CASSAEDSNSPLHF. CDR3 DNA: TGTGCCAGCAGCGCAGAGGACAGTAATTCACCCCTCCACTTT.

This clone showed up just once. The V gene is TRBV9, the J gene TRBJ2-1, with D possibly matching TRBD2 (7 bases). Germline assignment: CDR1 SGDLS and CDR2 YYNGEE. Trimming pared 2 bases from V and 4 bases from J, leaving 16 bases between. This CDR3 contains 16 residues. In DNA form, the CDR3 reads TGTGCCAGCAGCGTGGCCCCGGGGGGCCTTTACAATGAGCAGTTCTTC. Its protein product is CASSVAPGGLYNEQFF.

This clone has just one count. The chain recombines TRBV5-1 with TRBJ1-1; the match to TRBD1 covers 7 bases. In germline, CDR1 is SGHRS, CDR2 YFSETQ. The CDR3 sequence is 14 residues long. The junction had 3 bases not matched to a gene; V was cut back by 3 bases and J by 1 base. The CDR3 DNA sequence: TGCGCCAGCAGCTGGACAGGACAGAACACTGAAGCTTTCTTT. Its translation is CASSWTGQNTEAFF.

V is TRBV6-1 and J is TRBJ1-2, with 8 bases that match TRBD1. Germline V gene data show CDR1 as MNHNS and CDR2 as SASEGT. The CDR3 contains 16 residues. Trimming cost V 3 bases and J 7 bases; bases outside gene matches: 13. For the CDR3, the DNA is TGTGCCAGCAGTGACGCGGAGGGCAGGGGGCGGCGTGGCTACACCTTC. Protein product: CASSDAEGRGRRGYTF.

Worth noting for this clone: This specimen includes other DNA sequences encoding the same CDR3. The V call is TRBV5-1, the J call TRBJ2-7; D possibly corresponds to TRBD2 (6 bases). The CDR3 loop spans 14 amino acids. Germline assignment: CDR1 SGHRS and CDR2 YFSETQ. Trimming cost V 1 base and J 3 bases, with 11 bases left between them. The CDR3 here is CASSLTRGNYEQYF. CDR3 DNA: TGCGCCAGCAGCTTGACCCGGGGGAACTACGAGCAGTACTTC.

Concerning this clone: The same CDR3 also results from other DNA sequences found in this sample. The chain employs TRBV7-9 and TRBJ1-2; D possibly corresponds to TRBD1 (6 bases). V shed 1 base and J shed 4 bases, with 7 bases lying between them. Germline values: CDR1 SEHNR, CDR2 FQNEAQ (reference sequence). The CDR3 loop spans 13 amino acids. The CDR3 protein is CASSLEGVYGYTF. The CDR3 nucleotides read TGTGCCAGCAGCTTAGAGGGGGTCTATGGCTACACCTTC.

The chain uses TRBV24-1 and TRBJ2-5; D call uncertain. Per the germline V gene, CDR1 is KGHDR and CDR2 is SFDVKD. V shed 4 bases and J shed 5 bases, with 13 bases lying between them. This CDR3 has 14 residues. The CDR3 loop reads CATSDPNAAETQYF. CDR3 nucleotide sequence: TGTGCCACCAGTGACCCGAATGCGGCGGAGACCCAGTACTTC.

J is TRBJ1-1 and V is TRBV18; TRBD1 might be the D (5 bases). V shed 0 bases and J shed 1 base, with 9 bases lying between them. CDR1 KGHSH and CDR2 LQKENI come from the germline V gene. The CDR3 has 15 amino acids. CDR3 protein: CASSPPEDRNTEAFF. CDR3 DNA sequence: TGTGCCAGCTCACCACCGGAAGACAGGAACACTGAAGCTTTCTTT.

The chain couples TRBV5-1 to TRBJ1-1, with 9 bases identical to TRBD1. Looked up from germline, CDR1 is SGHRS and CDR2 is YFSETQ. V was clipped by 0 bases and J by 1 base; unmatched bases: 13. The CDR3 sequence is 19 residues long. Written as DNA, the CDR3 is TGCGCCAGCAGCTTGGACCCCGCCGGGACAGGGATAGGGAACACTGAAGCTTTCTTT. Its protein is CASSLDPAGTGIGNTEAFF.

This clone has just a few counts. The gene calls are TRBV30 and TRBJ1-6; TRBD1 agrees at 7 bases. This CDR3 has 15 residues. Germline lookup yields CDR1 GTSNPN and CDR2 SVGIG (reference sequence). V was clipped by 1 base and J by 8 bases; unmatched bases: 8. CDR3: CAWSAPITGDSPLHF. The DNA for the CDR3 is TGTGCCTGGAGTGCCCCTATAACAGGGGATTCACCCCTCCACTTT.

The rearrangement uses TRBV29-1 and TRBJ2-7; 8 positions agree with TRBD2. The CDR3 is 15 amino acids. The V and J ends lost 4 bases and 0 bases, in that order; junction bases with no gene match: 8. The germline CDR1 and CDR2 sequences are SQVTM and ANQGSEA. CDR3 nucleotide sequence: TGCAGCGTTGCGGGGGGGAGATGGGCCTCCTACGAGCAGTACTTC. It is translated as CSVAGGRWASYEQYF.

The chain has TRBV5-1 and TRBJ2-7, with 11 bases identical to TRBD1. V lost 2 bases to trimming and J lost 4 bases; unmatched junction nucleotides: 5. The germline CDR1 and CDR2 sequences are SGHRS and YFSETQ. This CDR3 is 15 amino acids long. The CDR3 reads CASSLTGQGEYEQYF. The CDR3 nucleotides read TGCGCCAGCAGCTTAACGGGACAGGGGGAATACGAGCAGTACTTC. The entire variable domain, with the rest obtained from reference TRBV5-1 and TRBJ2-7, is as follows: KAGVTQTPRYLIKTRGQQVTLSCSPISGHRSVSWYQQTPGQGLQFLFEYFSETQRNKGNFPGRFSGRQFSNSRSEMNVSTLELGDSALYLCASSLTGQGEYEQYFGPGTRLTVT.

The rearrangement uses TRBV7-6 and TRBJ2-1; tentative D call: TRBD1 (7 bases). In germline, CDR1 is SGHVS, CDR2 FNYEAQ. Trimming left V 3 bases short and J 4 bases short, with 19 bases between. The length of the CDR3 is 17 residues. The CDR3 here is CASSFLTQGGIYNEQFF. The CDR3 DNA follows: TGTGCCAGCAGCTTCTTGACCCAGGGGGGAATATACAATGAGCAGTTCTTC.

This sequence joins TRBV2 and TRBJ2-7, with 11 bases that match TRBD2. Unmatched junction bases numbered 2, after V lost 5 bases and J lost 2 bases. Germline V gene lookup returns CDR1 SNHLY and CDR2 FYNNEI. The CDR3 consists of 14 residues. DNA of the CDR3: TGTGCCAGCAGTATTAGCGGGGGGGCCTACGAGCAGTACTTC. It specifies CASSISGGAYEQYF.

V usage is TRBV10-3 and J usage is TRBJ1-1; D perhaps matches TRBD1 (6 bases). The CDR3 runs 15 residues. Trimming left V 3 bases short and J 10 bases short, with 21 bases between. Germline V lookup: CDR1 ENHRY, CDR2 SYGVKD. CDR3 protein: CAISEVEGFETGAFF. CDR3 sequence (DNA): TGTGCCATCAGTGAAGTTGAGGGTTTTGAGACAGGAGCTTTCTTT.

This chain joins TRBV30 and TRBJ1-1; 12 bases fit TRBD1. V lost 2 bases and J lost 3; bases outside the gene matches: 4. Germline V gene data show CDR1 as GTSNPN and CDR2 as SVGIG (reference sequence). There are 15 residues in the CDR3. Here the CDR3 reads CAWSPGTGGYTEAFF. Here the CDR3 DNA reads TGTGCCTGGAGTCCCGGGACAGGGGGCTACACTGAAGCTTTCTTT.

The V and J genes are TRBV18 and TRBJ1-4; D remains ambiguous. The CDR3 consists of 12 residues. The germline CDR1 and CDR2 sequences are KGHSH and LQKENI. V was clipped by 3 bases and J by 7 bases, with 6 bases between them. The CDR3 is CASSPSGEKLFF. The CDR3 DNA follows: TGTGCCAGCTCACCCTCGGGTGAAAAACTGTTTTTT.

This chain uses TRBV3-1 (or the pseudogene TRBV3-2) with TRBJ2-7, with TRBD2 matching 7 bases. The CDR3 runs 13 residues. Germline trimming cut 4 bases from V and 7 bases from J; bases unmatched to any gene: 7. Germline V gene sequence: CDR1 LGHDT, CDR2 YNNKEL (reference sequence). This chain's CDR3 is CASSPGGGSEQYF. As DNA, the CDR3 is TGTGCCAGCAGCCCGGGGGGAGGGTCGGAGCAGTACTTC.